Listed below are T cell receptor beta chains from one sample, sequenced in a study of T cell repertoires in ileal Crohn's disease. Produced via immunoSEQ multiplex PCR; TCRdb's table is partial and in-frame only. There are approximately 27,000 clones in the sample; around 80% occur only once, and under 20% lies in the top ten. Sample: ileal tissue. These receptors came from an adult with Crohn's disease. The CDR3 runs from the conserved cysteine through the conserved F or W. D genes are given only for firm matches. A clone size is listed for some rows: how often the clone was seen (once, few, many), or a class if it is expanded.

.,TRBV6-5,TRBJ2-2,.,TGTGCCAGCAGTTACTCCCCCTTCGAGCGGGAGCTGTTTTTT,CASSYSPFERELFF
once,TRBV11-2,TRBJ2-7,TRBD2,TGTGCCAGCAGCCTTAGCGGGAGGGGCGAGCAGTACTTC,CASSLSGRGEQYF
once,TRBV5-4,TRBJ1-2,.,TGTGCCAGCAGCTTGGGACAATACTATGGCTACACCTTC,CASSLGQYYGYTF
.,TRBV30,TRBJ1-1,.,TGTGCCTGGAGTTGGGGGGGGTACGCTGAAGCTTTCTTT,CAWSWGGYAEAFF
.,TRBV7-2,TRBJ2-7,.,TGTGCCAGCAGCTCGGAGGGGACTCGCCACTTC,CASSSEGTRHF
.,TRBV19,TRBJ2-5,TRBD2,TGTGTCACCCGGGAGGGTAGCGGAGGCGCGGTGACCCAGTACTTC,CVTREGSGGAVTQYF
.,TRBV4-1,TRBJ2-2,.,TGCGCCAGCAGCCAACTATCGACCGGGGAGCTGTTTTTT,CASSQLSTGELFF
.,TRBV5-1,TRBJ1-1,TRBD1,TGCGCCAGCAGCCCCTCAGGGGGCAGTGGCACTGAAGCTTTCTTT,CASSPSGGSGTEAFF
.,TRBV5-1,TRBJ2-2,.,TGCGCCAGCACCCCATGGGGGGGCCCCGGGGAGCTGTTTTTT,CASTPWGGPGELFF
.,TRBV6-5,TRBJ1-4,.,TGTGCCAGCAGTTACTCTGGGGGGGAGAATGAAAAACTGTTTTTT,CASSYSGGENEKLFF
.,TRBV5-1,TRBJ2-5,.,TGCGCCAGCAGCATTGGACAGAAAGAAGAGACCCAGTACTTC,CASSIGQKEETQYF
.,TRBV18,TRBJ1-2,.,TGTGCCAGCTCCCTACAGTCAAACTATGGCTACACCTTC,CASSLQSNYGYTF
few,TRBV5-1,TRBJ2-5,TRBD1,TGCGCCAGCAGCCCGAGAGGACAGGGTAGAGAGACCCAGTACTTC,CASSPRGQGRETQYF
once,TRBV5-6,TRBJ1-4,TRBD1,TGTGCCAGCAGCTTGGGAGACAGGGATTCTGAAAAACTGTTTTTT,CASSLGDRDSEKLFF
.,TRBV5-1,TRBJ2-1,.,TGCGCCAGCAGCTTGGGGCAAATCAATGAGCAGTTCTTC,CASSLGQINEQFF
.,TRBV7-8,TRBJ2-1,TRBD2,TGTGCCAGCAGCCCTTTCTTTAGCGGGACTAACAATGAGCAGTTCTTC,CASSPFFSGTNNEQFF
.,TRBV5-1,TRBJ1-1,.,TGCGCCAGCAGCTTGCACGAACAGGGTGTTGAAGCTTTCTTT,CASSLHEQGVEAFF
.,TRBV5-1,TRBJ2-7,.,TGCGCCAGCCGGGGGGACAATCACTACGAGCAGTACTTC,CASRGDNHYEQYF
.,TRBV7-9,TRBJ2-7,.,TGTGCCAGCAGCAGGGGTGGGATTGAATACGAGCAGTACTTC,CASSRGGIEYEQYF
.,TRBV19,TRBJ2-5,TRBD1,TGTGCCAGTAGTCCCGGGACAGGGCATCAAGAGACCCAGTACTTC,CASSPGTGHQETQYF
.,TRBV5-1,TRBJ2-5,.,TGCGCCAGCAGCCCCTTTGCGGGGTTTGAGACCCAGTACTTC,CASSPFAGFETQYF
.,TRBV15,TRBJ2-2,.,TGTGCCACCAGCAGAGATTTCGGCGGGGCCAGCACCGGGGAGCTGTTTTTT,CATSRDFGGASTGELFF
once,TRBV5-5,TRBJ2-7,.,TGTGCCAGCAGCTTCTCCGGGAGCCCCAACTCCTACGAGCAGTACTTC,CASSFSGSPNSYEQYF
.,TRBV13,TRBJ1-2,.,TGTGCCAGCAGCTTAGAGTCTAGCTATGATGGCTACACCTTC,CASSLESSYDGYTF